This is a list of T cell receptor beta chains from one sample in a study of cytomegalovirus exposure and HLA in healthy donors. Profiling relied on immunoSEQ multiplex PCR, and the TCRdb table lists in-frame clones only, not all of them. The table lists more than 60,000 clones, about 75% of them singletons. Sequenced: PBMCs. The origin of the receptors is a young man in good health and CMV-seronegative. Both conserved end residues are part of each CDR3.

v_gene,j_gene,CDR3aa
TRBV7-3,TRBJ2-1,CASSLIGTGGPDEQFF
TRBV29-1,TRBJ1-1,CSVERTGTNTEAFF
TRBV19,TRBJ2-2,CASMPLAGAGELFF
TRBV28,TRBJ1-1,CASSPPGAQGTEAFF
TRBV19,TRBJ2-3,CASSILGRTSGTSDTQYF
TRBV20-1,TRBJ2-5,CSASLQETQYF
TRBV6-1,TRBJ1-5,CASSAWLTGSQPQHF
TRBV4-2,TRBJ2-2,CASSQQLAGEWNTGELFF
TRBV7-2,TRBJ2-3,CASSLGQGLTDTQYF
TRBV4-2,TRBJ1-6,CASSQDGQGHNSPLHF
TRBV11-3,TRBJ1-1,CASSLDGRQGDTEAFF
TRBV18,TRBJ2-1,CASQIAGGRNEQFF
TRBV15,TRBJ1-2,CATSREARASRGYTF
TRBV27,TRBJ2-5,CASSLFLAGQETQYF
TRBV2,TRBJ1-2,CASSEAQTGNYGYTF
TRBV11-2,TRBJ1-4,CASRTGSTNEKLFF
TRBV27,TRBJ2-7,CASSWSGTSSSYEQYF
TRBV5-4,TRBJ2-5,CASSRGQGEETQYF
TRBV28,TRBJ1-5,CASSLWGGAGNQPQHF
TRBV19,TRBJ2-7,CASSARFTGDPNEQYF
TRBV28,TRBJ1-2,CASSLSRGDNYGYTF
TRBV6-5,TRBJ1-1,CASSWAHPSLNTEAFF
TRBV13,TRBJ1-3,CASSLPGGGNTIYF
TRBV4-2,TRBJ1-5,CASSQEARGTEPQHF
TRBV29-1,TRBJ2-1,CSVVTGNNEQFF
TRBV5-4,TRBJ1-1,CASSLDGDRGTEAFF
TRBV2,TRBJ1-1,CASRGGQGGNTEAFF
TRBV5-1,TRBJ1-3,CASSLDRPTGNTIYF
TRBV6-1,TRBJ1-2,CASSEGQGSEAF
TRBV4-1,TRBJ2-5,CASSPRLAGPGGETQYF
TRBV5-6,TRBJ2-7,CASSLVAASYEQYF
TRBV5-4,TRBJ2-5,CASSLRGTGRVTQYF
TRBV18,TRBJ1-4,CASSRGQRTTNEKLFF
TRBV29-1,TRBJ2-5,CSVELRLQETQYF
TRBV14,TRBJ2-7,CASSQIRGNAQYF
TRBV2,TRBJ2-7,CASRLQGTSYEQYF
TRBV13,TRBJ2-3,CASSFRDQRTNTQYF
TRBV25-1,TRBJ2-5,CASSQAGALQETQYF
TRBV19,TRBJ2-3,CASGRGPLNTDTQYF
TRBV5-1,TRBJ2-3,CASSLTSGVSTDTQYF
TRBV7-8,TRBJ2-5,CASSLYQGAQYF
TRBV7-8,TRBJ1-1,CASSLAVQGRNTEAFF
TRBV9,TRBJ2-3,CASSVGHSGGATDTQYF
TRBV27,TRBJ1-3,CASSLVPGPGNTIYF
TRBV27,TRBJ1-2,CASSTRDGSYGYTF
TRBV6-1,TRBJ1-1,CASSALSAGSTEAFF
TRBV2,TRBJ2-1,CASSDGQAPQFF
TRBV7-2,TRBJ2-3,CASSSGTAPRTDTQYF
TRBV2,TRBJ1-5,CASNRSGNQPQHF